The sequence of this T cell receptor beta chain was determined in a study of cytomegalovirus exposure and HLA in healthy donors. Study-level points and caveats: Later analysis identified a missense DCLRE1C variant that was linked to TCR beta V- and J-gene trimming. Approximately 160 TCR beta chains were listed as cytomegalovirus-associated. Upon later analysis, TCR association rates were observed to vary by HLA locus, being highest for DRB1 and lowest for HLA-C.

Primers included in the PCR were 60 Vbeta and 13 Jbeta primers. Produced via immunoSEQ multiplex PCR; TCRdb's table is partial and in-frame only. Its clone listing holds fewer than 110,000 clones. Concerning this clone: Its antigen is currently unknown.

The CDR3 extends over 15 amino acids. V was cut by 5 bases and J by 9 bases, with 20 bases left in between. Germline V lookup: CDR1 MNHNS, CDR2 SASEGT. The rearrangement links TRBV6-1 to TRBJ2-1; tentatively, D is TRBD1 (5 bases). Sequencing was performed on PBMCs. The clonotype comes from a man aged 40-49 years in good health and CMV-seronegative. CDR3 sequence reads: CASSRSTQVGGEQFF. The CDR3 region has the DNA TGTGCCAGCAGTAGAAGTACACAGGTAGGCGGTGAGCAGTTCTTC.